This T cell receptor beta chain derives from a study of blood T cell repertoires in COVID-19 (dated by TCRdb to the early 2020s). For the wider study: The collaborator samples originated in the United States, Italy and Spain and spanned the acute and convalescent phases of COVID-19. The repertoires were released in a freely available public database intended as a resource for research on the immune response to SARS-CoV-2. Where available, HLA class I and class II types were obtained from metadata supplied by the sample provider rather than from assay-based typing. The prospective study material was composed of cDNA or gDNA derived from T cells, B-cell-depleted T cells, or PBMCs. Sample metadata almost always included a de-identified subject ID, COVID-19 status, age in years and sex. Deeply sampled blood TCRbeta repertoires from subjects exposed to, actively infected with, or recovered from COVID-19 were included in the dataset. Samples were obtained from the ongoing ImmuneRACE study (first 160 participants) and from 1,254 subjects provided by 6 global collaborators.

The immunoSEQ Assay, a bias-controlled multiplex PCR, was used to amplify TCRbeta CDR3 regions from genomic DNA. Concerning the study's data processing: Nucleated cell counts per sample were estimated from amplification of reference gene primers within the assay. To quantify the absolute abundance of each unique TCRbeta CDR3 rearrangement, sequence reads were collapsed and filtered. For each sample, productive Simpson clonality was calculated as the square root of Simpson's diversity index across productive rearrangements. The clones in this table, taken by TCRdb from immuneACCESS, are in-frame only. Not every clone is retained; where verified, under half of the shortfall comes from an unresolved V gene, and the cause of the rest is unknown. V and J calls and clone size are those listed in that table; D and trimming were worked out from the DNA. The table for this sample lists about 200,000 clones; nearly 90% of them were counted only once. The ten biggest clones cover 20% to 25% of the sample.

As concerns this clone: Its antigen is still unknown. Base-call qualities are not available, and no considerably larger clone is one nucleotide away.

V and J are truncated by 5 bases and 3 bases respectively, leaving an intervening sequence of 14 bases. From a lookup of the germline V gene, CDR1 and CDR2 are MNHEY and SVGAGI. From the cysteine through the phenylalanine, the CDR3 covers 14 amino acids. CDR3 DNA only is kept here, 42 bases in frame from base 1. Whole blood was collected in K2EDTA tubes by collaborating institutions according to the institutions' own protocols. For TCRbeta analysis, collaborators shipped samples in one of three forms: frozen whole blood, isolated PBMCs, or DNA extracted from either of those sample types. Overall results and qualifications from the work: The quantity of clinical and demographic metadata differed by source and by participant and was supplied without curation.

Specimen: peripheral blood. The TCR comes from a man aged 60-69 years with active or convalescent COVID-19. The chain joins TRBV6-5 to TRBJ2-7; TRBD2 is perhaps the D gene, given 6 matching bases. The CDR3 loop reads CASSQGLEYYEQYF. The nucleotides are TGTGCCAGCAGTCAGGGACTGGAATACTACGAGCAGTACTTC.